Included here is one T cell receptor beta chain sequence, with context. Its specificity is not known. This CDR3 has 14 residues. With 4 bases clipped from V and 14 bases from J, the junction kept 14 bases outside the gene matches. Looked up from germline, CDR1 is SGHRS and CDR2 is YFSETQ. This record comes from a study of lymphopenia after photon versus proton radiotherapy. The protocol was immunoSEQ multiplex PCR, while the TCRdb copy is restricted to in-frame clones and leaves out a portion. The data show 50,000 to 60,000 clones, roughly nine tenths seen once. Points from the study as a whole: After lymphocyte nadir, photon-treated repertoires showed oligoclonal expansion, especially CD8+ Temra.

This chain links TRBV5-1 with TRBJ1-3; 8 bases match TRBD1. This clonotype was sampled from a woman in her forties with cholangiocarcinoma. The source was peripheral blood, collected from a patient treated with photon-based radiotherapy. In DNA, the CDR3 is TGCGCCAGCAGCGACAGGGGTTCGCCCCGCGAATTATATTTT. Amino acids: CASSDRGSPRELYF.